The sequence of this TCR beta chain was determined in a study of blood T cell repertoires in COVID-19. CDR1 is GTSNPN, CDR2 SVGIG, per germline (reference sequence). Trimming pared 2 bases from V and 3 bases from J, leaving 11 bases between. CDR3 size: 14 residues. Profiled with immunoSEQ multiplex PCR; TCRdb holds only in-frame clones, not every one. Of 310,000 or so clones detected, approximately 86% appear once; the ten largest clones hold around 9.9%. The sequenced sample was peripheral blood. The chain is built from TRBV30 and TRBJ1-5, with a possible D match to TRBD1 (6 bases). The origin of this receptor is a man under 40 with COVID-19, enrolled during active disease. The CDR3 spells CAWSTQGPNQPQHF. As DNA, the CDR3 is TGTGCCTGGAGTACCCAGGGGCCCAATCAGCCCCAGCATTTT.